This T cell receptor beta chain was profiled in a study of CD8 T cells in ankylosing spondylitis. At least ten counts were recorded for this clonotype. TCRdb passed the 5' RACE reads through MiXCR, listing each CDR3 protein once. This sample has approximately 130,000 distinct CDR3 sequences, with roughly 9% found just once. CDR1 LNHNV and CDR2 YYDKDF come from the germline V gene (reference sequence). CDR3 length: 14 amino acids. V lost 3 bases to trimming and J lost 13 bases; unmatched junction nucleotides: 6. This receptor was obtained from a male donor with ankylosing spondylitis or in good health (not recorded which). The specimen was blood, either unsorted or a sorted T cell fraction (not recorded which). The J gene is TRBJ1-6, the V gene TRBV15; 10 bases fit TRBD1. This CDR3 is CATSRGTGESPLHF. Here the CDR3 DNA reads TGTGCCACCAGCAGGGGGACAGGGGAGTCCCCCCTCCACTTT.